The 8 T cell receptor beta chains in this list originate from one sample, sequenced in a study of T-cell reconstitution after alpha-beta-depleted transplantation in children. The TCRbeta library incorporated unique molecular identifiers. TCRdb redid the calling of the PCR reads with MiXCR, one entry per CDR3 protein. This table holds hundreds of thousands of distinct CDR3 sequences, under 13% found once. The sample in question was PBMCs, obtained before TCRalphabeta/CD19-depleted stem cell transplant. The receptor set was obtained from a child younger than two with acute myeloid leukemia, due to receive a stem cell transplant.

The chain employs TRBV6-2 or TRBV6-3 and TRBJ2-5; 7 bases fit TRBD1. There are 15 residues in the CDR3. V dropped 3 bases and J dropped 1; count of bases not matched to a gene: 5. Germline V CDR1 and CDR2: MNHEY, SVGEGT. The CDR3 DNA is TGTGCCAGCAGTTATGGACAGGCCTCCCAAGAGACCCAGTACTTC. Protein: CASSYGQASQETQYF.

Concerning this clonotype itself: This could be a read error, since a much larger clone is one nucleotide away. The V gene is TRBV14, the J gene TRBJ2-7, with D possibly matching TRBD1 (5 bases). The length of the CDR3 is 11 residues. Germline CDR1 and CDR2: SGHDN and FVKESK. CDR3 protein: CACSQGAGKYF. In nucleotides, the CDR3 is TGTGCCTGCAGCCAAGGGGCAGGGAAGTACTTC.

This clonotype came up many times. This chain links TRBV7-9 with TRBJ1-2; the D gene is possibly TRBD1 (6 bases). This CDR3 has 15 residues. The V end was cut by 7 bases, the J end by 0 bases, with 15 bases between. CDR1 and CDR2 from the germline V gene are SEHNR and FQNEAQ (reference sequence). CDR3 nucleotides: TGTGCCAGCATCCAAGATGGGGGCCCTAACTATGGCTACACCTTC. Translated: CASIQDGGPNYGYTF. Looking up the rest from reference TRBV7-9 and TRBJ1-2 gives the full variable domain: DTGVSQNPRHKITKRGQNVTFRCDPISEHNRLYWYRQTLGQGPEFLTYFQNEAQLEKSRLLSDRFSAERPKGSFSTLEIQRTEQGDSAMYLCASIQDGGPNYGYTFGSGTRLTVV.

This clonotype was detected ten times or more. V gene TRBV24-1 combines with J gene TRBJ1-5, with 10 bases that match TRBD1. V lost 3 bases to trimming and J lost 5 bases; unmatched junction nucleotides: 3. In germline, CDR1 is KGHDR, CDR2 SFDVKD. The CDR3 totals 15 residues. CDR3 sequence (DNA): TGTGCCACCAGTGATCCAGGGACAGGGGATCAGCCCCAGCATTTT. Amino acids: CATSDPGTGDQPQHF.

This clonotype was found many times. The V and J genes are TRBV28 and TRBJ1-6; D is uncertain. The CDR3 has 14 amino acids. With 1 base removed from V and 5 bases from J, the gap between germline ends came to 6 bases. Germline CDR1 and CDR2: MDHEN and SYDVKM. As DNA, the CDR3 is TGTGCCAGCAGTTTATACCGGGATAATTCACCCCTCCACTTT. Amino acid sequence: CASSLYRDNSPLHF. Supplemented by reference TRBV28 and TRBJ1-6, the full variable domain reads DVKVTQSSRYLVKRTGEKVFLECVQDMDHENMFWYRQDPGLGLRLIYFSYDVKMKEKGDIPEGYSVSREKKERFSLILESASTNQTSMYLCASSLYRDNSPLHFGNGTRLTVT.

This clonotype was detected many times. This rearrangement joins TRBV9 to TRBJ1-2; 10 bases align to TRBD1. The CDR3 sequence is 15 residues long. Germline V gene data show CDR1 as SGDLS and CDR2 as YYNGEE. Trimming cost V 4 bases and J 6 bases; bases outside gene matches: 9. The DNA for the CDR3 is TGTGCCAGCAGCCCACGGACAGGGGGAGGGAATGGCTACACCTTC. Its translation: CASSPRTGGGNGYTF.

In its sample, this clonotype was seen many times. The chain uses TRBV11-1 and TRBJ2-7; 14 bases line up with TRBD2. The germline V gene encodes CDR1 SGHAT and CDR2 FQDESV (reference sequence). The CDR3 runs 18 residues. Trimming removed 0 bases from V and 2 bases from J; junction bases left unmatched: 6. The CDR3 DNA is TGTGCCAGCAGCTTAGCGGGGACTAGCGGGAGCCTCCCCTACGAGCAGTACTTC. This codes for CASSLAGTSGSLPYEQYF.

This chain connects TRBV12-3 or TRBV12-4 to TRBJ2-1; weak D call: TRBD1 (6 bases). V gave up 7 bases and J gave up 0 bases, with 10 bases separating them. The CDR3 runs 14 residues. The CDR3: CASIQGGSYNEQFF. The CDR3, as DNA: TGTGCCAGCATTCAAGGGGGCTCCTACAATGAGCAGTTCTTC.